Sequencing of this T cell receptor (beta chain) was carried out in a study of control samples from healthy donors and cancer patients. This CDR3 spans 14 amino acids. The germline V gene encodes CDR1 KGHSH and CDR2 LQKENI. V was clipped by 3 bases and J by 6 bases, with 15 bases between them. Some clones are missing from TCRdb's copy, which holds only in-frame ones; the method was immunoSEQ multiplex PCR. This sample has some 40,000 clones, with around 94% found just once. V is TRBV18 and J is TRBJ2-7; maybe TRBD1 (7 bases). Sequenced: blood. This clonotype originated in a man in his sixties in good health. CDR3 sequence: CASSPAQGTREQYF. The CDR3 DNA sequence: TGTGCCAGCTCACCGGCACAGGGGACTCGCGAGCAGTACTTC.